These 12 T cell receptor beta chains were sequenced from one sample in a study of blood T cell repertoires in COVID-19. The method was immunoSEQ multiplex PCR; TCRdb's version includes in-frame clones alone and lacks a portion of them. This sample has some 150,000 clones, with 80% to 90% found just once. Material for sequencing was peripheral blood. The receptors derive from a human donor in a cohort sampled during active COVID-19.

The CDR3 reads CASSLGQAGVFYNSPLHF. CDR3 sequence (DNA): TGTGCCAGTAGTCTCGGACAGGCCGGGGTCTTCTATAATTCACCCCTCCACTTT. This rearrangement joins TRBV19 to TRBJ1-6, with 7 bases that match TRBD1. The CDR3 sequence is 18 residues long. J was trimmed by 3 bases and V by 5 bases; bases with no gene match: 13. In germline, CDR1 is LNHDA, CDR2 SQIVND (reference sequence).

In DNA, the CDR3 is TGTGCCAGTAGGAACAGGGGGGGGACTGAAGCTTTCTTT. Protein: CASRNRGGTEAFF. The rearrangement joins TRBV19 to TRBJ1-1, with 8 bases matching TRBD1. The CDR3 has 13 amino acids. V lost 6 bases to trimming and J lost 5 bases; unmatched junction nucleotides: 5. Germline CDR1 is LNHDA and CDR2 is SQIVND (reference sequence).

V usage is TRBV5-1 and J usage is TRBJ2-2; TRBD2 aligns across 12 bases. V lost 2 bases, J lost 5 bases, and 4 bases stayed unmatched. CDR3 length equals 16 residues. Germline assignment: CDR1 SGHRS and CDR2 YFSETQ. The CDR3, as DNA: TGCGCCAGCAGCTTACTTGGACTAGCGGGGACCGGGGAGCTGTTTTTT. The encoded protein is CASSLLGLAGTGELFF.

The chain links TRBV6-5 to TRBJ1-2; D is possibly TRBD1 (6 bases). Trimming left V 4 bases short and J 3 bases short, with 18 bases between. This CDR3 spans 16 amino acids. CDR1 is MNHEY, CDR2 SVGAGI, per germline. CDR3 sequence: CASSSPRTASYYGYTF. The CDR3 DNA is TGTGCCAGCAGTTCCCCCCGGACAGCAAGCTACTATGGCTACACCTTC.

This chain connects TRBV7-6 to TRBJ2-2, with 7 nucleotides matching TRBD2. The V and J ends lost 5 bases and 3 bases, in that order; junction bases with no gene match: 12. CDR1 and CDR2 (germline): SGHVS, FNYEAQ. The CDR3 sequence is 17 residues long. The CDR3 loop reads CASSPGSGAYHTGELFF. The CDR3, as DNA: TGTGCCAGCAGCCCCGGGAGCGGGGCCTACCACACCGGGGAGCTGTTTTTT.

The chain carries TRBV10-3 and TRBJ2-7; 7 bases are a match to TRBD1. This CDR3 is built from 17 residues. Losses at the gene ends were 3 bases for V and 5 bases for J; bases not matched to a gene: 16. The V gene's germline CDR1 is ENHRY and CDR2 SYGVKD. Written as DNA, the CDR3 is TGTGCCATCAGTGATTCTTACACACTGACAGGGAACGACGAGCAGTACTTC. Its protein product is CAISDSYTLTGNDEQYF.

This clone turned up a few times. The chain links TRBV5-1 to TRBJ1-4; D gene unclear. Trimming removed 0 bases at V and 5 bases at J, with 5 bases between. Germline CDR1 and CDR2: SGHRS and YFSETQ. This CDR3 spans 13 amino acids. CDR3 DNA: TGCGCCAGCAGCTTGGGACAAAATGAAAAACTGTTTTTT. Protein sequence: CASSLGQNEKLFF.

This clone was found a few times. This chain connects TRBV7-6 to TRBJ1-3; unclear D gene. The CDR3 has 16 residues. CDR1 and CDR2 from the germline V gene are SGHVS and FNYEAQ. Trimming stripped 0 bases from V and 1 base from J, with 10 bases between. The CDR3 bases are TGTGCCAGCAGCTTAGCAGAGGTTCGATCTGGAAACACCATATATTTT. Protein product: CASSLAEVRSGNTIYF.

The chain is built from TRBV12-3 or TRBV12-4 and TRBJ2-2; TRBD2 might be the D (5 bases). This CDR3 contains 11 residues. The germline V and J ends were trimmed by 11 bases and 4 bases, with 8 bases remaining between them. The CDR3 DNA is TGTGCCGGAGGACGCACCGGGGAGCTGTTTTTT. It encodes CAGGRTGELFF.

The V call is TRBV5-1, the J call TRBJ2-2; 9 nucleotides line up with TRBD1. CDR3 length: 15 residues. The junction had 5 bases not matched to a gene; V was cut back by 4 bases and J by 4 bases. CDR1 is SGHRS, CDR2 YFSETQ, per germline. The CDR3 reads CASSAGQGSTGELFF. In DNA form, the CDR3 reads TGCGCCAGCAGCGCGGGACAGGGCTCCACCGGGGAGCTGTTTTTT.

The J gene is TRBJ2-5, the V gene TRBV14; TRBD2 matches at 8 bases. V trimming: 8 bases; J trimming: 7 bases; junction bases outside the gene matches: 9. CDR1 is SGHDN, CDR2 FVKESK, per germline. The CDR3 extends over 13 amino acids. DNA of the CDR3: TGTGCCAGCTCCGGCCGGGGGGGGGTGACCCAGTACTTC. Protein: CASSGRGGVTQYF.

The chain is built from TRBV14 and TRBJ1-1, with a tentative D call TRBD1 (6 bases). In germline, CDR1 is SGHDN, CDR2 FVKESK. CDR3 length: 15 amino acids. Trimming removed 7 bases from V and 1 base from J, with 16 bases in between. The CDR3 region has the DNA TGTGCCAGCACCCCTCGGCGGGGGGCGAACACTGAAGCTTTCTTT. It is translated as CASTPRRGANTEAFF. Drawing the rest from reference TRBV14 and TRBJ1-1, the complete variable domain is EAGVTQFPSHSVIEKGQTVTLRCDPISGHDNLYWYRRVMGKEIKFLLHFVKESKQDESGMPNNRFLAERTGGTYSTLKVQPAELEDSGVYFCASTPRRGANTEAFFGQGTRLTVV.